Presented here are 31 T cell receptor beta chains from one specimen sequenced in a study of early T cells in non-severe SARS-CoV-2 infection (TCRdb year 2021). Library preparation used 5' RACE. Sequencing instrument: NextSeq 500. The public reads were run again by TCRdb, first through fastp at Q25 and then through MiXCR, and only productive beta chains were kept. When rows share a CDR3 protein, they turn into one entry using the most common DNA and genes. The sample table lists 65,000 to 95,000 distinct CDR3 sequences, roughly 12% of them with a count of one. The top ten clones comprise about 14% of the sample. The sample consisted of whole blood, taken at baseline. The origin of the receptors is an adult who was a healthcare worker with PCR-confirmed SARS-CoV-2 infection or an uninfected control (not recorded which). The donor label of this sample is uncertain.

This chain links TRBV29-1 with TRBJ2-2, with D tentatively TRBD2 (6 bases). The germline V gene has CDR1 SQVTM and CDR2 ANQGSEA. The CDR3 covers 14 residues. V shed 7 bases and J shed 3 bases, with 15 bases lying between them. CDR3 protein: CSAGGRADTGELFF. CDR3 in DNA: TGCAGCGCCGGGGGTAGGGCCGACACCGGGGAGCTGTTTTTT.

Ten or more counts support this clonotype. V gene TRBV20-1 combines with J gene TRBJ1-6, with D possibly TRBD1 on 6 matching bases. Germline CDR1 DFQATT, CDR2 SNEGSKA (reference sequence). With 2 bases removed from V and 8 bases from J, the gap between germline ends came to 13 bases. The CDR3 consists of 14 residues. This CDR3 is CSARLQGRDSPLHF. CDR3 in DNA: TGCAGTGCTAGACTTCAGGGGCGGGATTCACCCCTCCACTTT.

This clonotype turned up a few times. J is TRBJ1-4 and V is TRBV30; D gene uncertain. This CDR3 comprises 12 residues. Looked up from germline, CDR1 is GTSNPN and CDR2 is SVGIG (reference sequence). Trimming shortened V by 5 bases and J by 7 bases, and 11 bases separated the two germline ends. The CDR3 protein is CAWRKRTEKLFF. The CDR3 region has the DNA TGTGCCTGGCGTAAGAGGACTGAAAAACTGTTTTTT.

This rearrangement joins TRBV5-1 to TRBJ2-1, with 7 bases lining up with TRBD1. The germline V gene has CDR1 SGHRS and CDR2 YFSETQ. The V segment lost 4 bases and the J segment 4 bases; nucleotides outside the gene matches: 11. This CDR3 comprises 16 residues. For the CDR3, the DNA is TGCGCCAGCAGCACCGGGACAGAGTGGAGGTACAATGAGCAGTTCTTC. It yields the protein CASSTGTEWRYNEQFF. Full variable domain (rest looked up from reference TRBV5-1 and TRBJ2-1): KAGVTQTPRYLIKTRGQQVTLSCSPISGHRSVSWYQQTPGQGLQFLFEYFSETQRNKGNFPGRFSGRQFSNSRSEMNVSTLELGDSALYLCASSTGTEWRYNEQFFGPGTRLTVL.

This clonotype was observed a few times. The rearrangement links TRBV5-5 to TRBJ2-2; D gene ambiguous. V lost 0 bases, J lost 5 bases, and 5 bases lay in between. CDR3 length: 13 residues. Germline CDR1 is SGHKS and CDR2 is YYEKEE (reference sequence). CDR3 sequence: CASSLELTGELFF. The DNA of the CDR3 is TGTGCCAGCAGCTTGGAGCTTACCGGGGAGCTGTTTTTT.

This clonotype was detected a few times. The CDR3 protein is CASKTSGISPNEQFF. CDR3 coding DNA: TGTGCCAGCAAAACTAGCGGGATCTCTCCCAATGAGCAGTTCTTC. The V and J genes are TRBV27 and TRBJ2-1, with 10 bases identical to TRBD2. Germline V gene sequence: CDR1 MNHEY, CDR2 SMNVEV (reference sequence). This CDR3 comprises 15 residues. V was clipped by 7 bases and J by 6 bases; unmatched bases: 9.

The chain combines TRBV5-6 with TRBJ1-2; D gene ambiguous. Germline V gene lookup returns CDR1 SGHDT and CDR2 YYEEEE. There are 14 residues in the CDR3. The V end was cut by 0 bases, the J end by 2 bases, with 8 bases between. The CDR3 DNA is TGTGCCAGCAGCTTGGCACAGAGAAACTATGGCTACACCTTC. Protein product: CASSLAQRNYGYTF.

A few counts support this clonotype. The chain couples TRBV5-1 to TRBJ2-3; perhaps TRBD2 as D (6 bases). This CDR3 has 14 residues. The germline gives CDR1 SGHRS, CDR2 YFSETQ. V lost 7 bases and J lost 3, with 15 bases in between. The CDR3 DNA sequence: TGCGCCAGCTGTCTGGAGGGAGTGACAGATACGCAGTATTTT. Its translation is CASCLEGVTDTQYF.

This chain links TRBV2 with TRBJ2-2; 7 nucleotides align to TRBD1. V was pared by 6 bases and J by 3 bases, with 4 bases of the junction left unmatched. Looked up from germline, CDR1 is SNHLY and CDR2 is FYNNEI. CDR3 length equals 14 residues. The CDR3 protein is CASRGQVDTGELFF. The CDR3 nucleotides read TGTGCCAGCAGAGGACAGGTTGACACCGGGGAGCTGTTTTTT.

This clonotype showed up just a few times. The CDR3 region has the DNA TGTGCCAGCAGCGTGACCGGGACTAGGTACTATGAGCAGTTCTTC. Amino acids: CASSVTGTRYYEQFF. This rearrangement joins TRBV9 to TRBJ2-1; 8 nucleotides align to TRBD2. CDR3 length: 15 residues. The V gene's germline CDR1 is SGDLS and CDR2 YYNGEE. V shed 2 bases and J 8 bases; nucleotides not matched to a gene: 9.

The chain recombines TRBV20-1 with TRBJ2-6; D assignment may be TRBD1 or TRBD2 (6 bases each). This CDR3 has 13 amino acids. The germline V gene encodes CDR1 DFQATT and CDR2 SNEGSKA (reference sequence). V was clipped by 6 bases and J by 4 bases, with 10 bases between them. CDR3 sequence: CSAEGTGANVLTF. CDR3 nucleotide sequence: TGCAGTGCGGAGGGGACAGGGGCCAACGTCCTGACTTTC.

This chain uses TRBV12-5 with TRBJ2-7, with D perhaps matching TRBD1 or TRBD2 (5 bases each). Per the germline V gene, CDR1 is LGHNT and CDR2 is FRNRAP. V was cut by 1 base and J by 3 bases, with 10 bases left in between. This CDR3 contains 14 residues. The CDR3 reads CASGLGGTDYEQYF. The CDR3 nucleotides are TGTGCTAGTGGTTTGGGAGGGACGGACTACGAGCAGTACTTC.

The CDR3 protein is CASSLGSRSTGELFF. The CDR3 nucleotides read TGTGCCAGCAGCTTAGGCAGCAGGAGCACCGGGGAGCTGTTTTTT. V and J are TRBV7-6 and TRBJ2-2; D gene uncertain. Germline V gives CDR1 SGHVS, CDR2 FNYEAQ. V was trimmed by 1 base and J by 4 bases, leaving 10 bases between them. This CDR3 has 15 amino acids.

V is TRBV5-4 and J is TRBJ1-2; 10 bases align to TRBD1. The CDR3 spans 14 residues. V lost 4 bases, J lost 6 bases, and 6 bases stayed unmatched. Germline values: CDR1 SGHNT, CDR2 YYREEE (reference sequence). For the CDR3, the DNA is TGTGCCAGCAGCCTCAGGACAGGGGGGGATGGCTACACCTTC. Translating it yields CASSLRTGGDGYTF.

This clonotype was observed a handful of times. The V call is TRBV2, the J call TRBJ2-5, with D possibly being TRBD1 (5 bases). V dropped 7 bases and J dropped 0 bases, with 9 bases sitting between them. Germline CDR1 is SNHLY and CDR2 is FYNNEI. The CDR3 extends over 13 amino acids. CDR3 in amino acids: CASMGHHQETQYF. Here the CDR3 DNA reads TGTGCCAGCATGGGGCATCACCAAGAGACCCAGTACTTC.

The chain couples TRBV4-1 to TRBJ1-5, with D unclear. The ends were cut back, 1 base at V and 3 bases at J, with 7 bases in the middle. CDR3 length equals 14 residues. Germline CDR1 and CDR2: MGHRA and YSYEKL. The CDR3 nucleotides are TGCGCCAGCAGCCAAGGAACAGCCAATCAGCCCCAGCATTTT. This sequence encodes CASSQGTANQPQHF.

This clonotype was seen at least ten times. V and J are TRBV6-2 or TRBV6-3 and TRBJ1-5; D unresolved. The CDR3 length is 14 residues. The V gene lost 0 bases and the J gene lost 3 bases, with 6 bases spanning the gap. Germline V gene lookup returns CDR1 MNHEY and CDR2 SVGEGT. In nucleotides, the CDR3 is TGTGCCAGCAGTTACTCTGGTTTCAATCAGCCCCAGCATTTT. Protein product: CASSYSGFNQPQHF.

This clonotype has at least ten counts. This chain uses TRBV28 with TRBJ1-1, with D possibly being TRBD1 (6 bases). Germline V gene sequence: CDR1 MDHEN, CDR2 SYDVKM. The CDR3 covers 15 residues. The germline V and J ends were trimmed by 5 bases and 4 bases, with 17 bases remaining between them. The CDR3 bases are TGTGCCAGCAGTATCCCAACAGGGATGGGCACTGAAGCTTTCTTT. As protein: CASSIPTGMGTEAFF.

This clonotype was seen at least ten times. CDR3 in amino acids: CASSSQAGGQGEQYF. DNA for the CDR3: TGTGCCAGCAGTTCCCAAGCGGGAGGGCAAGGCGAGCAGTACTTC. J is TRBJ2-7 and V is TRBV6-5; TRBD2 matches 10 bases. The CDR3 has 15 amino acids. J lost 6 bases, V lost 4 bases, and 9 bases had no gene match. CDR1 and CDR2 (germline): MNHEY, SVGAGI.

The V call is TRBV6-6, the J call TRBJ1-1; 9 bases line up with TRBD1. Per the germline V gene, CDR1 is MNHNY and CDR2 is SVGAGI (reference sequence). The CDR3 runs to 15 residues. The V and J ends lost 5 bases and 3 bases, in that order; junction bases with no gene match: 7. The CDR3 region is CASSEVDRGYTEAFF. CDR3 DNA sequence: TGTGCCAGCAGTGAAGTAGACAGGGGGTACACTGAAGCTTTCTTT.

V and J are TRBV19 and TRBJ2-1; D ambiguous. The length of the CDR3 is 14 residues. Deletions cut 3 bases from V and 5 bases from J, with 11 bases between. Per the germline V gene, CDR1 is LNHDA and CDR2 is SQIVND (reference sequence). CDR3 loop: CASSIVGSHNEQFF. CDR3 DNA: TGTGCCAGTAGTATTGTAGGGTCCCACAATGAGCAGTTCTTC.

V gene TRBV5-1 combines with J gene TRBJ2-7; 12 nucleotides agree with TRBD2. The V and J ends lost 3 bases and 0 bases, in that order; junction bases with no gene match: 1. The CDR3 runs to 15 residues. Germline assignment: CDR1 SGHRS and CDR2 YFSETQ. The CDR3 DNA follows: TGCGCCAGCAGCTGGACTAGCGGGAACTCCTACGAGCAGTACTTC. Residues: CASSWTSGNSYEQYF.

In its sample, this clonotype was seen many times. The chain employs TRBV30 and TRBJ1-6; no clear D. The CDR3 is 15 amino acids. V lost 0 bases, J lost 7 bases, and 13 bases lay in between. Germline V gives CDR1 GTSNPN, CDR2 SVGIG (reference sequence). Here the CDR3 DNA reads TGTGCCTGGAGTGTACCGGGGAAAGGGAATTCACCCCTCCACTTT. This translates into CAWSVPGKGNSPLHF.

This clonotype was recorded at least ten times. The chain uses TRBV19 and TRBJ2-3; perhaps TRBD2 as D (5 bases). This CDR3 is 15 amino acids long. CDR1 is LNHDA and CDR2 is SQIVND in the germline V gene (reference sequence). The ends were cut back, 1 base at V and 6 bases at J, with 14 bases in the middle. CDR3 residues: CASSIVERVPDTQYF. In DNA form, the CDR3 reads TGTGCCAGTAGTATAGTTGAGAGGGTCCCGGATACGCAGTATTTT.

This clonotype was observed a handful of times. A read error may account for a junction end that differs from germline. The chain joins TRBV7-2 to TRBJ1-1; TRBD1 agrees at 8 bases. CDR1 and CDR2 (germline): SGHTA, FQGNSA. The CDR3 covers 15 residues. CDR3 sequence reads: CASSLVQGARTEAFF. In nucleotides, the CDR3 is TGCGCCAGCAGCTTAGTTCAGGGGGCTAGAACTGAAGCTTTCTTT.

This rearrangement joins TRBV7-9 to TRBJ2-7; no clear D gene. The V and J ends lost 1 base and 5 bases respectively, with 6 bases between them. Germline values: CDR1 SEHNR, CDR2 FQNEAQ (reference sequence). This CDR3 has 12 residues. The CDR3 loop is CASSLVRDEQYF. The CDR3 coding sequence is TGTGCCAGCAGCTTAGTACGCGACGAGCAGTACTTC.

Turning to this clonotype: A read error may account for a junction end that differs from germline. V gene TRBV6-6 combines with J gene TRBJ1-4, with a possible D match to TRBD1 (5 bases). Germline loops: CDR1 MNHNY, CDR2 SVGAGI (reference sequence). This CDR3 has 15 residues. The CDR3 nucleotides read TGTGCCGGCAGTTACTCACGCAGGGATAATGAAAAACTGTTTTTT. Protein product: CAGSYSRRDNEKLFF.

This clonotype was counted between two and nine times. The J gene is TRBJ2-3, the V gene TRBV7-2; D might be TRBD2 (5 bases). The CDR3 has 20 residues. Germline V CDR1 and CDR2: SGHTA, FQGNSA. V dropped 2 bases and J dropped 1 base, with 25 bases sitting between them. CDR3 loop: CASSLSPRTSRRGGTDTQYF. The CDR3 DNA follows: TGTGCCAGCAGCTTATCCCCCCGCACCTCAAGACGGGGAGGCACAGATACGCAGTATTTT.

This clonotype has just a few counts. J is TRBJ2-7 and V is TRBV10-1; D may be TRBD1 (5 bases). V was shortened by 7 bases and J by 3 bases, with 19 bases between the two germline ends. Germline values: CDR1 WNHNN, CDR2 SYGVQD (reference sequence). This CDR3 comprises 15 residues. The CDR3 bases are TGCGCCAGCATAAGGGGTCGGAGCCTCTACTACGAGCAGTACTTC. Amino acids: CASIRGRSLYYEQYF.

This clonotype occurred many times. The rearrangement links TRBV6-5 to TRBJ2-7; 10 bases are a match to TRBD2. Germline trimming cut 5 bases from V and 3 bases from J; bases unmatched to any gene: 4. Germline CDR1 MNHEY, CDR2 SVGAGI. This CDR3 is built from 14 residues. The CDR3 sequence: CASSPGTSVYEQYF. The DNA of the CDR3 is TGTGCCAGCAGTCCCGGGACTAGCGTCTACGAGCAGTACTTC.

This clonotype has just a few counts. V and J are TRBV7-6 and TRBJ2-5, with a tentative D call TRBD1 (6 bases). Trimming took 1 base from V and 2 from J, leaving 11 bases between them. From germline, CDR1 is SGHVS and CDR2 FNYEAQ. The CDR3 consists of 15 residues. The CDR3 region has the DNA TGTGCCAGCAGCTTAGGCAGGGGATCACAAGAGACCCAGTACTTC. Its translation: CASSLGRGSQETQYF.